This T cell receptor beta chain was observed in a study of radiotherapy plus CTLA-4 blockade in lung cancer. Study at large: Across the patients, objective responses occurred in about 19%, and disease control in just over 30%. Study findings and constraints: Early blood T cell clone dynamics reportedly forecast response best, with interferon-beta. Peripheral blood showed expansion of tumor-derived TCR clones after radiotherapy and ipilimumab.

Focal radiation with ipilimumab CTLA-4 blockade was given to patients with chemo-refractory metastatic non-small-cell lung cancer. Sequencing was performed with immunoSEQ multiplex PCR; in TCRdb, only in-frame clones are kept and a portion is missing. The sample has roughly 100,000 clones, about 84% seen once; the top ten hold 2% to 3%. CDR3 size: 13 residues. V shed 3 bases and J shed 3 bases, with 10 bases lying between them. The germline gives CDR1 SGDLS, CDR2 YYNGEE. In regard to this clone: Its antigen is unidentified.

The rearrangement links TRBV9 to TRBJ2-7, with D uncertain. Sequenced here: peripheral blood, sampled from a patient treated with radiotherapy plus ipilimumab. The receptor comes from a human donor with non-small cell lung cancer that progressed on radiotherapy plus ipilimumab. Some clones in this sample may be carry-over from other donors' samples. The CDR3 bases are TGTGCCAGCAGCGGAGACCGCTACTACGAGCAGTACTTC. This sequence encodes CASSGDRYYEQYF.